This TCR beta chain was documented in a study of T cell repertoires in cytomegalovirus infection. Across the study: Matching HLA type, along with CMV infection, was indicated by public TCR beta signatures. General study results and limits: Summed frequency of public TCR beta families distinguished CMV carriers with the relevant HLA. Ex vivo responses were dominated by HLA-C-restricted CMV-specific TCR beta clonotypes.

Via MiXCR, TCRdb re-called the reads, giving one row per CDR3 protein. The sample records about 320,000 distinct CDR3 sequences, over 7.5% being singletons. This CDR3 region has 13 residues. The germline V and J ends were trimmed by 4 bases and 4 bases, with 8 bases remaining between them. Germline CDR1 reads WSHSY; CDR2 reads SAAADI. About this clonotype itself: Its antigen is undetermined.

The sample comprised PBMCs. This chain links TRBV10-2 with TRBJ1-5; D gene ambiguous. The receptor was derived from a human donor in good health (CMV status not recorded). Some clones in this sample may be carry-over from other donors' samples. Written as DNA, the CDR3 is TGCGCCAGCAGTGTGAATAGTAATCAGCCCCAGCATTTT. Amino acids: CASSVNSNQPQHF.